This T cell receptor beta chain was sequenced in a study of blood T cell repertoires in COVID-19. About the research overall: Samples representing acute and convalescent COVID-19 were sourced from the United States, Italy and Spain.

This CDR3 has 15 amino acids. Trimming shortened V by 4 bases and J by 0 bases, and 11 bases separated the two germline ends. From germline, CDR1 is MNHEY and CDR2 SVGAGI. How the authors handled the data: Counts of nucleated cells, estimated from reference gene primer amplification, were obtained. Data came from immunoSEQ multiplex PCR; TCRdb stores just in-frame clones and leaves some out. The V and J calls and clone size come from that table; D and trimming were worked out from the DNA. Among hundreds of thousands of clones, almost 90% were seen once, and the ten largest hold about 1.7%. Adults between roughly 18 and 95 years of age took part from approximately 24 US areas.

Sequenced material: PBMCs or T cells enriched from blood (not recorded which). The origin of this receptor is a young woman with acute COVID-19. The chain has TRBV6-5 and TRBJ2-3, with a weak D call TRBD2 (6 bases). CDR3 in amino acids: CASSFGGTSTDTQYF. In nucleotides, the CDR3 is TGTGCCAGCAGTTTTGGCGGGACTAGCACAGATACGCAGTATTTT.